Listed here are 9 T cell receptor beta chains from one sample, sequenced in a study of CD8+ T cells in alopecia areata (dated by TCRdb to the late 2010s). This sample's time point label indicates: roughly 24 weeks on oral tofacitinib. According to the study, the label for this sample's treatment or condition signals: oral pan-JAK inhibitor, 5-10 mg twice daily. Library prep was done by the immunoSEQ multiplex PCR assay. RNA was extracted from all samples and reverse transcribed into cDNA as template for TCR sequencing. TCRdb took over this immuneACCESS table, retaining in-frame rearrangements with V and J assigned. Such tables are incomplete; in checked studies, under half of the missing clones stem from an unresolved V gene, and the remainder is unexplained. For this sample the table gives fewer than 250,000 clones, of which around three fifths were detected only once. The ten largest clones add up to 1% of the sample.

This sample comprised CD4+ T cells sorted from blood, obtained at week 24, from a patient treated with tofacitinib. These receptors were taken from a human donor with alopecia areata.

The chain employs TRBV6-1 and TRBJ2-7; 7 bases match TRBD1. The CDR3 totals 12 residues. V dropped 7 bases and J dropped 3; count of bases not matched to a gene: 3. Germline-derived CDR1 and CDR2 are MNHNS and SASEGT. Here the CDR3 reads CASIRDSYEQYF. The CDR3, as DNA: TGTGCCAGCATTCGGGACAGCTACGAGCAGTACTTC.

The genes are TRBV29-1 and TRBJ1-2, with D possibly being TRBD1 (6 bases). Germline lookup yields CDR1 SQVTM and CDR2 ANQGSEA. The CDR3 has 13 amino acids. The ends were cut back, 4 bases at V and 6 bases at J, with 15 bases in the middle. The CDR3 loop reads CSVVEQGSHGYTF. In DNA form, the CDR3 reads TGCAGCGTTGTTGAGCAGGGGAGCCATGGCTACACCTTC.

As regards this clone: Additional DNA sequences in this sample encode the identical CDR3. The V and J genes are TRBV4-1 and TRBJ1-5; D is unclear. Germline lookup yields CDR1 MGHRA and CDR2 YSYEKL. Between the trimmed V and J ends, which lost 0 bases and 5 bases, there was a span of 5 bases. There are 13 residues in the CDR3. CDR3 coding DNA: TGCGCCAGCAGCCAAGATTTAGATCAGCCCCAGCATTTT. Translated: CASSQDLDQPQHF.

This chain uses TRBV7-6 with TRBJ1-4; D gene uncertain. Trimming shortened V by 1 base and J by 7 bases, and 10 bases separated the two germline ends. CDR1 and CDR2 from the germline V gene are SGHVS and FNYEAQ. The CDR3 covers 14 residues. In DNA, the CDR3 is TGTGCCAGCAGCTTAGGCCCCGTCGCTGAAAAACTGTTTTTT. As protein: CASSLGPVAEKLFF.

The chain joins TRBV29-1 to TRBJ1-4, with a possible D match to TRBD1 (5 bases). Trimming pared 1 base from V and 8 bases from J, leaving 8 bases between. Germline loops: CDR1 SQVTM, CDR2 ANQGSEA. The CDR3 has 12 amino acids. Written as DNA, the CDR3 is TGCAGCGTTGAAGGAGGGGCCGAAAAACTGTTTTTT. Amino acids: CSVEGGAEKLFF.

This sequence joins TRBV5-6 and TRBJ2-5; the D gene is possibly TRBD1 (5 bases). V gave up 0 bases and J gave up 2 bases, with 5 bases separating them. This CDR3 contains 13 residues. The V gene's germline CDR1 is SGHDT and CDR2 YYEEEE. The CDR3 bases are TGTGCCAGCAGCTTGGGACAGCAAGAGACCCAGTACTTC. As protein: CASSLGQQETQYF.

The table lists this clone with a few counts. The V call is TRBV29-1, the J call TRBJ2-1, with a weak D call TRBD2 (6 bases). Trimming left V 4 bases short and J 0 bases short, with 13 bases between. The germline V gene encodes CDR1 SQVTM and CDR2 ANQGSEA. The CDR3 loop spans 15 amino acids. The CDR3 sequence is CSVAGSGSSYNEQFF. CDR3 sequence (DNA): TGCAGCGTTGCGGGGTCCGGGAGCTCCTACAATGAGCAGTTCTTC.

A single count supports this clone. V is TRBV7-2 and J is TRBJ2-7; 8 bases agree with TRBD2. Per germline, CDR1 SGHTA and CDR2 FQGNSA. The CDR3 runs to 16 residues. The junction had 6 bases not matched to a gene; V was cut back by 1 base and J by 1 base. CDR3 amino acids: CASSLVLAGGSYEQYF. CDR3 DNA: TGTGCCAGCAGCTTAGTCCTAGCGGGCGGTTCCTACGAGCAGTACTTC.

The CDR3 DNA sequence: TGCAGCGTGCGGGGACAGAATAATTCACCCCTCCACTTT. This translates into CSVRGQNNSPLHF. The chain is built from TRBV29-1 and TRBJ1-6; 7 bases agree with TRBD1. Trimming removed 6 bases from V and 5 bases from J; junction bases left unmatched: 4. Germline assignment: CDR1 SQVTM and CDR2 ANQGSEA. The CDR3 totals 13 residues.